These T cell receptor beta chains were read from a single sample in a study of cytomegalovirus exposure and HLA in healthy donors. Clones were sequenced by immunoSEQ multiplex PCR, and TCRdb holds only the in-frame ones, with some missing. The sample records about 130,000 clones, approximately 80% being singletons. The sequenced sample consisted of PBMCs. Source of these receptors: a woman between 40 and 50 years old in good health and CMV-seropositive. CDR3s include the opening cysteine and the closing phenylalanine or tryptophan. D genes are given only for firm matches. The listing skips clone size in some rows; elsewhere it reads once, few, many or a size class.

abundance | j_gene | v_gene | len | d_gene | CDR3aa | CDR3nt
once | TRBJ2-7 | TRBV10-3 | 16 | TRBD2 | CAISEGEGISSYEQYF | TGTGCCATCAGTGAGGGGGAGGGTATTAGCTCCTACGAGCAGTACTTC
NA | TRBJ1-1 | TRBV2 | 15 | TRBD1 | CASSETGGENTEAFF | TGTGCCAGCAGTGAAACAGGGGGAGAGAACACTGAAGCTTTCTTT
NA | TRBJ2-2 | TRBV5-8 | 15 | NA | CASTSSRGHTGELFF | TGTGCCAGCACCTCCTCCAGGGGTCACACCGGGGAGCTGTTTTTT
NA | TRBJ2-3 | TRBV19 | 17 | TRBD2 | CASSMLFGRGTTDTQYF | TGTGCCAGTAGTATGTTATTCGGGCGGGGGACCACAGATACGCAGTATTTT
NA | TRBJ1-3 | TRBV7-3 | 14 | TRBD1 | CASRSGTGTDTIYF | TGTGCCAGCAGATCGGGGACAGGGACAGACACCATATATTTT
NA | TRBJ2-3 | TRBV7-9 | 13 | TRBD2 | CASESGDTDTQYF | TGTGCCAGCGAAAGCGGGGACACAGATACGCAGTATTTT
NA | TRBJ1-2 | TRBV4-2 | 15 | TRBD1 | CASSQPGQGNYGYTF | TGTGCCAGCAGCCAACCGGGACAGGGAAACTATGGCTACACCTTC
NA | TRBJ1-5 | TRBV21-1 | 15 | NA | CASSGTGCSNQPQHF | TGTGCCAGCAGTGGGACAGGGTGTAGCAATCAGCCCCAGCATTTT
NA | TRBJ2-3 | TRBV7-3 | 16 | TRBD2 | CASSLLGGGATDTQYF | TGTGCCAGCAGCTTATTAGGCGGGGGGGCGACAGATACGCAGTATTTT
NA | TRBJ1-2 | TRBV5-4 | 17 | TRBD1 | CASSYNRGQASNYGYTF | TGTGCCAGCAGCTACAACAGGGGGCAAGCCTCTAACTATGGCTACACCTTC
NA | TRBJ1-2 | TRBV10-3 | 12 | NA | CAVSDSSYGYTF | TGTGCCGTCAGTGACAGTTCCTATGGCTACACCTTC
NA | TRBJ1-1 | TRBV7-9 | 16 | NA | CSSSTNVGQLNTEAFF | TGTTCCAGCAGCACAAACGTGGGCCAGCTGAACACTGAAGCTTTCTTT
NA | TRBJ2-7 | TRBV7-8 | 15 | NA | CASSLGTTGRGEQYF | TGTGCCAGCAGCTTAGGGACTACCGGACGGGGGGAGCAGTACTTC
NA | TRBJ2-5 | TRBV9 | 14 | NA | CASSVGSLGETQYF | TGTGCCAGCAGCGTAGGGAGCTTAGGTGAGACCCAGTACTTC
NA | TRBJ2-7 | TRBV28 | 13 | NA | CASNTGGRSNESF | TGTGCCAGCAACACTGGAGGCAGGTCAAACGAAAGCTTC
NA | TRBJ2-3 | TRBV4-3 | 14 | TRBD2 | CASSQAAGADTQYF | TGCGCCAGCAGCCAAGCGGCGGGAGCGGATACGCAGTATTTT
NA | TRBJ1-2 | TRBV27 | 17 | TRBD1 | CASSFGQGGTDNYGYTF | TGTGCCAGCAGCTTTGGACAGGGGGGGACCGATAACTATGGCTACACCTTC
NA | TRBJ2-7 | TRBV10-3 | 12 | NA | CAISDGPYEQYF | TGTGCCATCAGTGATGGTCCCTACGAGCAGTACTTC
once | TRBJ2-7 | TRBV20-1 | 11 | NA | CSASGQYEQYF | TGCAGTGCCTCTGGACAGTACGAGCAGTACTTC
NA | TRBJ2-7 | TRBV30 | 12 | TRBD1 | CAWGTGTYEQYF | TGTGCCTGGGGGACAGGGACGTACGAGCAGTACTTC
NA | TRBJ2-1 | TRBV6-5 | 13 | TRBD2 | CASTHLAGEVQFF | TGTGCCAGCACCCATCTAGCGGGAGAAGTGCAGTTCTTC
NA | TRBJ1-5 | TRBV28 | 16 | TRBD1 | CASSLLPGQGSQPQHF | TGTGCCAGCAGCCTACTACCGGGACAGGGTAGTCAGCCCCAGCATTTT
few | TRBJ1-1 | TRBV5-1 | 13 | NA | CASSLTDSPEAFF | TGCGCCAGCAGCTTGACCGACAGTCCTGAAGCTTTCTTT
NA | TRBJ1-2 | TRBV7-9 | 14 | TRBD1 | CASSSDRVVYGYTF | TGTGCCAGCAGCTCCGACAGGGTAGTCTATGGCTACACCTTC
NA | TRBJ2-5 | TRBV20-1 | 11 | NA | CSVPGAETQYF | TGCAGTGTACCAGGGGCAGAGACCCAGTACTTC
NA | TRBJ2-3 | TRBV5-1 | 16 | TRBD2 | CASSLLPSGDTDTQYF | TGCGCCAGCAGCTTGTTGCCTAGCGGGGACACAGATACGCAGTATTTT
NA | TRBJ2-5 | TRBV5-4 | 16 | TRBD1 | CASSLGQGGIQETQYF | TGTGCCAGCAGCTTAGGACAGGGGGGAATCCAAGAGACCCAGTACTTC
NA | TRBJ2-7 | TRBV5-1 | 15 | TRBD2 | CASSLVSGSPYEQYF | TGCGCCAGCAGCTTGGTCAGCGGGAGTCCCTACGAGCAGTACTTC
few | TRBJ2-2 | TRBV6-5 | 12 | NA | CASSRGTGELFF | TGTGCCAGCAGCAGGGGCACCGGGGAGCTGTTTTTT
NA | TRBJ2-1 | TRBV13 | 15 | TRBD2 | CASSVASGSTDEQFF | TGTGCCAGCAGCGTCGCTAGCGGGAGTACGGATGAGCAGTTCTTC
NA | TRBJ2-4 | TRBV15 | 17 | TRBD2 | CATSREGGGIAKNIQYF | TGTGCCACCAGCAGAGAGGGCGGGGGAATAGCCAAAAACATTCAGTACTTC
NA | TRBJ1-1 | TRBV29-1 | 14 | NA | CSASTAAAYTEAFF | TGCAGCGCTTCGACAGCAGCAGCCTACACTGAAGCTTTCTTT
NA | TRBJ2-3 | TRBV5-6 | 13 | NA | CASSFITADTQYF | TGTGCCAGCAGCTTTATTACGGCAGATACGCAGTATTTT
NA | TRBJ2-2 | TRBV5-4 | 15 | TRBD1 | CASSTRDRPTGELFF | TGTGCCAGCAGCACTCGGGACAGGCCCACCGGGGAGCTGTTTTTT
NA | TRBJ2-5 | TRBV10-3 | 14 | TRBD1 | CAISGTGGLETQYF | TGTGCCATCAGTGGGACAGGGGGCTTGGAGACCCAGTACTTC
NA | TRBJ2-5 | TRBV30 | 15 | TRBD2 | CAWSVRGLGGETQYF | TGTGCCTGGAGTGTAAGGGGACTAGGGGGAGAGACCCAGTACTTC
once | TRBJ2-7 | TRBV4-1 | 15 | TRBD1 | CASSQVPDRVHEQYF | TGCGCCAGCAGCCAAGTCCCCGACAGGGTCCACGAGCAGTACTTC
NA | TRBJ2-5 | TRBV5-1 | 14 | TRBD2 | CATTLSGSGETQYF | TGCGCCACCACCCTTAGCGGGAGCGGGGAGACCCAGTACTTC
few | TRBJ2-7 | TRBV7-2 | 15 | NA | CASSLRGRDLNEQYF | TGTGCCAGCAGCTTAAGGGGGCGGGACTTGAACGAGCAGTACTTC
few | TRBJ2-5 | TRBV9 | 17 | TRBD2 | CASSVAGPSGPQETQYF | TGTGCCAGCAGCGTAGCGGGTCCTAGCGGACCTCAAGAGACCCAGTACTTC
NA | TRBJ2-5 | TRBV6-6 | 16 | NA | CASSQEQGSGGETQYF | TGTGCCAGCAGTCAGGAACAGGGATCAGGTGGGGAGACCCAGTACTTC
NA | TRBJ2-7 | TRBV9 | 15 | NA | CASSVVGSGTDEQYF | TGTGCCAGCAGCGTAGTGGGTAGCGGGACAGACGAGCAGTACTTC
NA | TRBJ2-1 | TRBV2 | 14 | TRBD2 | CASSTSGGYNEQFF | TGTGCCAGCAGCACTAGCGGGGGGTACAATGAGCAGTTCTTC
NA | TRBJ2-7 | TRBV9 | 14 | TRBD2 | CASSVTSVSYEQYF | TGTGCCAGCAGCGTCACTAGCGTATCCTACGAGCAGTACTTC
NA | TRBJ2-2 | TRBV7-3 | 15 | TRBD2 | CASRPAGPNTGELFF | TGTGCCAGCAGACCAGCGGGACCAAACACCGGGGAGCTGTTTTTT
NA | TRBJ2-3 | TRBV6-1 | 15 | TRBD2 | CASSPPGGTADTQYF | TGTGCCAGCAGTCCCCCCGGGGGGACCGCAGATACGCAGTATTTT
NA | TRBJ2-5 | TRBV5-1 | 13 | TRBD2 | CASSGGGEETQYF | TGCGCCAGCAGCGGCGGGGGGGAAGAGACCCAGTACTTC
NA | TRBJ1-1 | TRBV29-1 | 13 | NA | CSVEKDRNTEAFF | TGCAGCGTGGAGAAGGACAGAAACACTGAAGCTTTCTTT
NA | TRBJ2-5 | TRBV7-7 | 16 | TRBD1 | CASSSHLGQGQETQYF | TGTGCTAGCAGCTCACACTTAGGACAGGGTCAAGAGACCCAGTACTTC
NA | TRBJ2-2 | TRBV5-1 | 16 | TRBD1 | CASSPGQGHGTGELFF | TGCGCCAGCAGCCCGGGACAGGGGCACGGCACCGGGGAGCTGTTTTTT
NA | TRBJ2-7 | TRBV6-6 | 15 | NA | CASSYAAGISYEQYF | TGTGCCAGCAGTTACGCAGCAGGGATCTCCTACGAGCAGTACTTC
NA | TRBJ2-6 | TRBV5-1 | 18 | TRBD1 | CASSYTGTGGSGANVLTF | TGCGCCAGCAGTTACACCGGGACAGGGGGCTCTGGGGCCAACGTCCTGACTTTC
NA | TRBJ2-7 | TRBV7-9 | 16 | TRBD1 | CASSLVPGGFSYEQYF | TGTGCCAGCAGCTTAGTCCCAGGGGGCTTCTCGTACGAGCAGTACTTC
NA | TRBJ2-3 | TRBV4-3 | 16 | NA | CASSQGSGRGTDTQYF | TGCGCCAGCAGCCAAGGAAGTGGGAGAGGTACAGATACGCAGTATTTT
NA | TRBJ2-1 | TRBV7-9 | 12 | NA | CASSLVAKEQFF | TGTGCCAGCAGCTTAGTAGCCAAGGAGCAGTTCTTC
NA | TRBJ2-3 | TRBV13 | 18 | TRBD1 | CASSRDRGFYDGTDTQYF | TGTGCCAGCAGCCGGGACAGGGGGTTTTATGATGGAACAGATACGCAGTATTTT
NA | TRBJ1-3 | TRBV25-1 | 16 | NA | CASSEVSGVSGNTIYF | TGTGCCAGCAGTGAGGTTTCAGGGGTTTCTGGAAACACCATATATTTT
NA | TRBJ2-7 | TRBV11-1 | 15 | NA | CASGPGTTLTYEQYF | TGTGCCAGCGGTCCCGGGACAACGCTTACGTACGAGCAGTACTTC
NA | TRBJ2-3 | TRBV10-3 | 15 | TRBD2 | CAIRGTSAGTDTQYF | TGTGCCATCAGGGGGACTAGCGCGGGCACAGATACGCAGTATTTT